This T cell receptor (beta chain) was obtained from a study of cytomegalovirus exposure and HLA in healthy donors. On this clone: Antigen: not known.

CDR1 is SEHNR and CDR2 is FQNEAQ in the germline V gene (reference sequence). CDR3 length: 16 residues. Trimming at V came to 1 base and at J to 3 bases, leaving 6 bases not matched to a gene. Primers for the PCR totalled 60 Vbeta and 13 Jbeta. Here immunoSEQ multiplex PCR was the method, and the copy in TCRdb shows in-frame clones only, minus some. The sample has 90,000 to 150,000 clones, around 79% seen once. Overall study findings and caveats: Rare sequences made up most TCRs, while some public TCRs were found in many donors.

The specimen sequenced was PBMCs. This clonotype was sampled from a woman aged 25 to 45 in good health and CMV-seropositive. The chain has TRBV7-9 and TRBJ2-1; 7 nucleotides line up with TRBD1. This chain's CDR3 is CASSLVGPGGYNEQFF. CDR3 DNA sequence: TGTGCCAGCAGCTTAGTCGGCCCAGGGGGCTACAATGAGCAGTTCTTC.